This T cell receptor (beta chain) was profiled in a study of Graves' ophthalmopathy and Graves' hyperthyroidism. Points from the study as a whole: Blood contained most expanded thyroid clonotypes exceeding 0.001 frequency.

Using RNA transcripts, the TCR beta CDR3 regions were amplified. First-round RT-PCR employed HTBI primers, with a second-round multiplex PCR after it. TCRdb redid the calling of the multiplex PCR reads with MiXCR, one entry per CDR3 protein. The table includes hundreds of thousands of distinct CDR3 sequences, about 21% detected once. As for this clonotype: No antigen is known for it.

Deletions cut 5 bases from V and 3 bases from J, with 11 bases between. Per germline, CDR1 SEHNR and CDR2 FQNEAQ (reference sequence). CDR3 length: 13 residues. The stable label applied to hyperthyroidism with no ophthalmopathy within 18 months of follow-up. This rearrangement joins TRBV7-9 to TRBJ2-7; D is unresolved. This sequence was found in a woman in her late teens or twenties with stable Graves' hyperthyroidism. Sequencing was done on a sample of peripheral blood. The CDR3 loop reads CASSPRWIYEQYF. CDR3 coding DNA: TGTGCCAGCAGCCCCCGATGGATCTACGAGCAGTACTTC.